The clone carrying this T cell receptor (beta chain) was picked up many times. The antigen remains undetermined. The TCR library protocol was used to attach unique molecular identifiers. These identifiers were attached to individual cDNA molecules. One entry per CDR3 protein, called by TCRdb with MiXCR from the 5' RACE reads. The sample includes more than 65,000 distinct CDR3 sequences, around 12% of them seen just once. This sample stems from a study of early T cells in non-severe SARS-CoV-2 infection. Study details: Investigators sequenced bulk RNA drawn from unsorted whole blood, and chains remained unpaired. Study-level results: Sequences matched to VDJdb favored anti-spike CD8 responses, while private and CD4 specificities were missed.

The ends were cut back, 4 bases at V and 0 bases at J, with 11 bases in the middle. The CDR3 has 15 residues. Germline CDR1 SGHRS, CDR2 YFSETQ. This clonotype was sampled from an adult who was a healthcare worker with PCR-confirmed SARS-CoV-2 infection or an uninfected control (not recorded which). The sequenced material came from whole blood. The V gene is TRBV5-1, the J gene TRBJ2-1; no reliable D call. In DNA form, the CDR3 reads TGCGCCAGCAGCCCTTACGAAGGCTCCTACAATGAGCAGTTCTTC. Its translation is CASSPYEGSYNEQFF. Full variable domain (outside the CDR3, taken from reference TRBV5-1 and TRBJ2-1): KAGVTQTPRYLIKTRGQQVTLSCSPISGHRSVSWYQQTPGQGLQFLFEYFSETQRNKGNFPGRFSGRQFSNSRSEMNVSTLELGDSALYLCASSPYEGSYNEQFFGPGTRLTVL.